This T cell receptor beta chain is from a study of T cell changes during pregnancy in multiple sclerosis. Clones were read by immunoSEQ multiplex PCR, and TCRdb kept only the in-frame ones, dropping some. Among about 40,000 clones listed, 70% to 90% were seen once. Germline V lookup: CDR1 LNHDA, CDR2 SQIVND (reference sequence). The J segment lost 0 bases and the V segment lost 3 bases, leaving 16 bases of the junction unmatched. This CDR3 is 22 amino acids long. The rearrangement links TRBV19 to TRBJ2-1; 14 nucleotides agree with TRBD2. The sample in question was CD4+ T cells from peripheral blood mononuclear cells, obtained in the first trimester of pregnancy. This sequence originates from a female donor with multiple sclerosis, enrolled in a pregnancy study. The CDR3 is CASSMRGLAGAPQPNSYNEQFF. In nucleotides, the CDR3 is TGTGCCAGTAGTATGCGGGGACTAGCGGGGGCCCCTCAACCGAACTCCTACAATGAGCAGTTCTTC.